This is a list of T cell receptor beta chains from one sample in a study of blood T cell repertoires in COVID-19. The assay was immunoSEQ multiplex PCR, and TCRdb's table has in-frame clones only and misses some. The sample carries roughly 190,000 clones, under 80% recorded once. Sequencing input: PBMCs or T cells enriched from blood (not recorded which). The source is a woman in her forties or fifties with acute COVID-19. The CDR3 runs from the conserved cysteine through the conserved F or W. D genes are given only for firm matches. Clone size is given for some rows only: seen once, a few or many times, or a class if the clone is expanded.

TRBV5-5,NA,NA,TRBJ1-2,CASSLPANYGYTF,TGTGCCAGCAGCTTACCCGCGAACTATGGCTACACCTTC
TRBV5-1,once,TRBD1,TRBJ2-2,CASSSGQGYTGELFF,TGCGCCAGCAGCTCCGGACAGGGATACACCGGGGAGCTGTTTTTT
TRBV4-1,few,NA,TRBJ2-2,CASSQGGGELFF,TGCGCCAGCAGCCAAGGAGGGGGGGAGCTGTTTTTT
TRBV7-2,few,NA,TRBJ1-2,CASSFIPVRGYTF,TGTGCCAGCAGTTTCATCCCGGTGAGAGGCTACACCTTC
TRBV13,NA,TRBD2,TRBJ2-2,CASSSLQRGNTGELFF,TGTGCCAGCAGCTCCCTCCAGCGGGGGAACACCGGGGAGCTGTTTTTT
TRBV11-2,NA,NA,TRBJ2-1,CASRRLVSHDEQFF,TGTGCCAGCAGACGACTAGTTTCCCACGATGAGCAGTTCTTC
TRBV7-2,NA,NA,TRBJ1-2,CASSLAAGNYGYTF,TGTGCCAGCAGCCTGGCAGCGGGAAACTATGGCTACACCTTC
TRBV6-5,NA,NA,TRBJ1-6,CASSWGGGLNNSPLHF,TGTGCCAGCAGTTGGGGGGGTGGGTTGAATAATTCACCCCTCCACTTT
TRBV6-5,NA,NA,TRBJ1-2,CASSYRQSWNYGYTF,TGTGCCAGCAGTTACAGACAGAGTTGGAACTATGGCTACACCTTC
TRBV7-2,few,NA,TRBJ1-4,CASSLVISGNEKLFF,TGTGCCAGCAGCTTAGTCATTTCGGGTAATGAAAAACTGTTTTTT
TRBV3-1/TRBV3-2,NA,TRBD2,TRBJ2-5,CASSQEARRGDQETQYF,TGTGCCAGCAGCCAAGAGGCTCGGCGGGGGGACCAAGAGACCCAGTACTTC
TRBV30,NA,NA,TRBJ2-5,CAWSVGGEARTQYF,TGTGCCTGGAGTGTCGGTGGGGAGGCCAGGACCCAGTACTTC
TRBV6-2/TRBV6-3,NA,NA,TRBJ2-1,CASSIQVGNEQFF,TGTGCCAGCAGTATCCAGGTCGGCAATGAGCAGTTCTTC
TRBV5-1,NA,NA,TRBJ2-3,CASSFRAGGDTQYF,TGCGCCAGCAGCTTCAGGGCTGGCGGAGATACGCAGTATTTT
TRBV5-1,NA,TRBD1,TRBJ2-3,CASSLGGQSTDTQYF,TGCGCCAGCAGCTTGGGGGGACAGAGCACAGATACGCAGTATTTT
TRBV7-2,NA,TRBD2,TRBJ2-3,CASSLVGGRADTQYF,TGTGCCAGCAGCTTAGTCGGGGGGAGGGCAGATACGCAGTATTTT
TRBV3-1/TRBV3-2,NA,TRBD2,TRBJ2-1,CASSQPSGGADEQFF,TGTGCCAGCAGCCAACCTAGCGGGGGGGCCGATGAGCAGTTCTTC
TRBV4-2,NA,TRBD2,TRBJ2-3,CASSQPYSSGGADTQYF,TGTGCCAGCAGCCAACCTTACTCTAGCGGGGGGGCTGATACGCAGTATTTT
TRBV6-5,NA,TRBD1,TRBJ1-6,CASSSFPDRAHSPLHF,TGTGCCAGCAGTTCTTTTCCGGACAGGGCTCATTCACCCCTCCACTTT
TRBV24-1,once,NA,TRBJ2-1,CATSDQRIQNGEQFF,TGTGCCACCAGTGATCAGAGGATCCAGAACGGTGAGCAGTTCTTC
TRBV5-1,NA,TRBD1,TRBJ1-2,CASSSGTGNYGYTF,TGCGCCAGCAGCTCCGGGACAGGAAACTATGGCTACACCTTC
TRBV27,NA,NA,TRBJ1-5,CASSLLRGLQPQHF,TGTGCCAGCAGTTTACTCAGGGGATTACAGCCCCAGCATTTT
TRBV29-1,NA,TRBD1,TRBJ1-1,CSVAPGQGSTEAFF,TGCAGCGTCGCGCCGGGACAGGGTAGCACTGAAGCTTTCTTT
TRBV28,NA,TRBD1,TRBJ1-2,CASIDRGIYGYTF,TGTGCCAGCATTGACAGGGGGATCTATGGCTACACCTTC
TRBV7-9,few,NA,TRBJ1-5,CASSRGRNQPQHF,TGTGCCAGCAGCCGGGGTAGAAATCAGCCCCAGCATTTT
TRBV2,once,TRBD1,TRBJ1-4,CASSEEGGQGEKLFF,TGTGCCAGCAGTGAAGAGGGTGGACAGGGAGAAAAACTGTTTTTT